This T cell receptor beta chain was found in a study of cytomegalovirus exposure and HLA in healthy donors. About the study: The study's early data release held some 85 million unique TCRs from HLA-typed donors.

Study-wide results and caveats: A missense variant in DCLRE1C was later tied to TCR beta V- and J-gene trimming.

In germline, CDR1 is SGHAT, CDR2 FQNNGV. The CDR3 is 17 residues long. With V trimmed by 1 base and J by 4 bases, 10 bases remained unmatched. On this clone itself: What it binds is unknown.

The study ran its PCR with 60 Vbeta and 13 Jbeta primers. The repertoire was sequenced with immunoSEQ multiplex PCR; TCRdb's copy has only in-frame clones and lacks some. This table holds under 250,000 clones, around 86% found once. Specimen: PBMCs. This chain connects TRBV11-2 to TRBJ1-1; the match to TRBD1 covers 9 bases. The TCR comes from a woman in her thirties or forties in good health and CMV-seronegative. Here the CDR3 reads CASSLGVTQGASTEAFF. CDR3 nucleotide sequence: TGTGCCAGCAGCTTAGGGGTCACACAGGGGGCGAGCACTGAAGCTTTCTTT.